This T cell receptor beta chain was retrieved from a study of blood T cell repertoires in COVID-19. Study overall: Sites in the United States, Italy and Spain provided acute and convalescent COVID-19 samples. The analysed material was cDNA or gDNA that came from T cells, B-cell-depleted T cells, or PBMCs.

In the original workflow: Cell counts per sample came from amplifying reference gene primers. Sequenced by immunoSEQ multiplex PCR; TCRdb stores in-frame clones only, minus some. That table is the source of V, J and clone size, and D and trimming were worked out from the DNA. The sample includes under 85,000 clones, roughly four fifths of them seen just once. From germline, CDR1 is SGHAT and CDR2 FQNNGV. The ends lost 2 bases at V and 2 bases at J; junction bases unmatched: 9. The CDR3 consists of 18 residues. Specimen: peripheral blood. V gene TRBV11-2 combines with J gene TRBJ1-4, with TRBD1 matching 9 bases. The TCR comes from a human donor in a cohort sampled during active COVID-19. CDR3 nucleotide sequence: TGTGCCAGCAGCTTATCTCCGGACAGGGGAAAGACTAATGAAAAACTGTTTTTT. This codes for CASSLSPDRGKTNEKLFF.